This T cell receptor (beta chain) was observed in a study of response to subunit inactivated influenza vaccine. One entry per CDR3 protein, called by TCRdb with MiXCR from the RT-PCR reads. The table includes about 830,000 distinct CDR3 sequences, around 20% detected once. Trimming at V came to 0 bases and at J to 8 bases, leaving 11 bases not matched to a gene. CDR1 is SGDLS, CDR2 YYNGEE, per germline. This CDR3 has 16 amino acids. With respect to this clonotype: The antigen is unknown.

General study findings and limits: It was the authors' suggestion that each seasonal influenza vaccination recruits few new T cells.

This receptor was identified in a man aged 50 or older who received an inactivated influenza vaccine. The J gene is TRBJ2-1, the V gene TRBV9, with 7 bases identical to TRBD1. The input for sequencing was PBMCs from blood, taken 5 days after vaccination. Here the CDR3 DNA reads TGTGCCAGCAGCGTAGAGGGGGCCATGACGTACTATGAGCAGTTCTTC. It specifies CASSVEGAMTYYEQFF. Variable domain in full (rest from reference TRBV9 and TRBJ2-1): DSGVTQTPKHLITATGQRVTLRCSPRSGDLSVYWYQQSLDQGLQFLIQYYNGEERAKGNILERFSAQQFPDLHSELNLSSLELGDSALYFCASSVEGAMTYYEQFFGPGTRLTVL.